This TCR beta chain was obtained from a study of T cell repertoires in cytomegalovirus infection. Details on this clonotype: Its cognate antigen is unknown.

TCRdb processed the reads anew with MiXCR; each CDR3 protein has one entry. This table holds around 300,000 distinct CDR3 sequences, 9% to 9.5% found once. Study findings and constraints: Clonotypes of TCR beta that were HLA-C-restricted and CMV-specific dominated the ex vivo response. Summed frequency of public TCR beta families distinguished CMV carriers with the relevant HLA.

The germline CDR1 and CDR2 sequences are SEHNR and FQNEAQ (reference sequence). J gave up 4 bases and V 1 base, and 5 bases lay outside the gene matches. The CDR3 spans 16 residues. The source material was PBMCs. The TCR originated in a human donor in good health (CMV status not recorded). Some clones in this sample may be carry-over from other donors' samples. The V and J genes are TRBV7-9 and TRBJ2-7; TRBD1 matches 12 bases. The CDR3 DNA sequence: TGTGCCAGCAGCTTAGTCGGGACAGGGGGCTTTTACGAGCAGTACTTC. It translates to CASSLVGTGGFYEQYF. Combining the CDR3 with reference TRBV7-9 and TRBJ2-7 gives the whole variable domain DTGVSQNPRHKITKRGQNVTFRCDPISEHNRLYWYRQTLGQGPEFLTYFQNEAQLEKSRLLSDRFSAERPKGSFSTLEIQRTEQGDSAMYLCASSLVGTGGFYEQYFGPGTRLTVT.